This T cell receptor (beta chain) was found in a study of T cell repertoires in cytomegalovirus infection. This clonotype was picked up a small number of times. Using its own MiXCR run on the reads, TCRdb lists one record per CDR3 protein. Of 350,000 to 450,000 distinct CDR3 sequences listed, 15% to 20% are singletons. The CDR3 is 14 amino acids. Germline V gene sequence: CDR1 SGHKS, CDR2 YYEKEE (reference sequence). Trimming stripped 4 bases from V and 8 bases from J, with 16 bases between. The genes are TRBV5-5 and TRBJ2-4, with D possibly being TRBD2 (5 bases). This TCR derives from a human donor in good health (CMV status not recorded). Some clones in this sample may be carry-over from other donors' samples. Sequencing was done on a sample of PBMCs. This chain's CDR3 is CASSREPPADIQYF. In nucleotides, the CDR3 is TGTGCCAGCAGCCGAGAGCCTCCAGCGGACATTCAGTACTTC.